Listed below are T cell receptor beta chains from one sample, sequenced in a study of cytomegalovirus exposure and HLA in healthy donors. Sequencing used immunoSEQ multiplex PCR; TCRdb keeps in-frame clones, though not all of them. The data show around 150,000 clones, with roughly 80% seen just once and about 10% held by the top ten. The specimen was PBMCs. The origin of the receptors is a man aged 45-60 years in good health and CMV-seropositive. Each CDR3 is given with its conserved first and last residue. Fields, in order: clone size, V gene, D gene, J gene, CDR3 DNA, CDR3 protein. A D gene is named only where the DNA matches it firmly. Some rows have no size entry. The others give once, few or many, or a class for an expanded clone.

-	TRBV7-7	-	TRBJ2-1	TGTGCTAGCAGCTTAGGGGCGGGGACTTACAATGAGCAGTTCTTC	CASSLGAGTYNEQFF
-	TRBV2	-	TRBJ1-1	TGTGCCAGCAGTGAACTAACAGGGGAAGCTTTCTTT	CASSELTGEAFF
few	TRBV4-1	-	TRBJ2-1	TGCGCCAGCAGCCAAGAGCCGGGTAGGAGCTCCTACAATGAGCAGTTCTTC	CASSQEPGRSSYNEQFF
-	TRBV7-9	TRBD1	TRBJ1-2	TGTGCCAGCAGCTTAAAGACAGGGATCTATGGCTACACCTTC	CASSLKTGIYGYTF
once	TRBV27	TRBD2	TRBJ2-2	TGTGCCAGCAGTTTATACCTAGCGGGGAACACCGGGGAGCTGTTTTTT	CASSLYLAGNTGELFF
-	TRBV7-2	TRBD1	TRBJ2-5	TGTGCCAGCAGCCCAGTGGGGACAGGGGTGAGAGAGACCCAGTACTTC	CASSPVGTGVRETQYF
-	TRBV10-3	TRBD1	TRBJ2-7	TGTGCCATCAGTGAGTCGTGGGACAGGGGCATCGACGAGCAGTACTTC	CAISESWDRGIDEQYF
-	TRBV7-9	-	TRBJ1-1	TGTGCCAGCAGCTTACCGCCAGGTAGTCTGATTGAAGCTTTCTTT	CASSLPPGSLIEAFF
-	TRBV19	-	TRBJ2-1	TGTGCCAGTAGTAACGGCCAGGGAGGCGATGAGCAGTTCTTC	CASSNGQGGDEQFF
-	TRBV9	-	TRBJ2-2	TGTGCCAGCAGCGTAGCGAGCGGCGCGAACACCGGGGAGCTGTTTTTT	CASSVASGANTGELFF
-	TRBV19	TRBD1	TRBJ2-7	TGTGCCAGTAGTACCGGGACAGCAAACTACGAGCAGTACTTC	CASSTGTANYEQYF
-	TRBV7-2	-	TRBJ2-3	TGTGCCAGCAGCCCAGGCCCAGATACGCAGTATTTT	CASSPGPDTQYF
-	TRBV2	-	TRBJ2-3	TGTGCCAGCAGTCCCCGAGCGAGCGGCGCAGATACGCAGTATTTT	CASSPRASGADTQYF
few	TRBV6-5	TRBD1	TRBJ1-2	TGTGCCAGCAGTTACTCGAAACAGGGGTTTGGTGGCTACACCTTC	CASSYSKQGFGGYTF
-	TRBV5-4	TRBD2	TRBJ2-5	TGTGCCAGCAGTTTGGGGCGACTAGCGGGTTTAGAGACCCAGTACTTC	CASSLGRLAGLETQYF
-	TRBV27	-	TRBJ2-1	TGTGCCAGCAGTTTATCCCGGGGGGCTAATGAGCAGTTCTTC	CASSLSRGANEQFF
few	TRBV2	-	TRBJ2-1	TGTGCCAGCAGTGATATTTCCTTGGCAGGGACCTACAATGAGCAGTTCTTC	CASSDISLAGTYNEQFF
few	TRBV2	TRBD2	TRBJ2-2	TGTGCCAGCGGCGGGAGACAGACCGCCGGGGAGCTGTTTTTT	CASGGRQTAGELFF
-	TRBV14	-	TRBJ1-3	TGTGCCAGCAGCCCAGCCGGAGGGTTCCGAACCATATATTTT	CASSPAGGFRTIYF
-	TRBV10-3	TRBD1	TRBJ1-1	TGTGCCATCAGTGAAGTCACAGGGGGCTGGACTGAAGCTTTCTTT	CAISEVTGGWTEAFF
-	TRBV5-8	-	TRBJ2-7	TGTGCCAGCAGTTTGGGTACAGGGCCCTACGAGCAGTACTTC	CASSLGTGPYEQYF
once	TRBV5-1	-	TRBJ2-3	TGCGCCAGCGCCTATACCGGGTCTTCTAGCACAGATACGCAGTATTTT	CASAYTGSSSTDTQYF
-	TRBV5-8	-	TRBJ2-2	TGTGCCAGCATACAGGACCCGAACACCGGGGAGCTGTTTTTT	CASIQDPNTGELFF
-	TRBV19	-	TRBJ1-4	TGTGCCAGTAGTCCATTTGCGGGGATTGGCGAAAAACTGTTTTTT	CASSPFAGIGEKLFF
-	TRBV12-5	-	TRBJ1-1	TGTGCTAGTGGTTTGACTGAGAACACTGAAGCTTTCTTT	CASGLTENTEAFF
-	TRBV30	-	TRBJ2-7	TGTGCCGTGACGTTTGGACCCCGGCGGGCGGGTGAGCAGTACTTC	CAVTFGPRRAGEQYF
-	TRBV5-8	-	TRBJ2-1	TGTGCCAGCAGTATAATCGTGGCGGGTGCCTACAATGAGCAGTTCTTC	CASSIIVAGAYNEQFF
-	TRBV10-1	-	TRBJ2-2	TGCGCCCGGGGTACCGCCGGGGAGCTGTTTTTT	CARGTAGELFF
-	TRBV11-2	TRBD2	TRBJ2-7	TGTGCCAGCAGCCCTAGACCGGGAGGAGGATCCTACGAGCAGTACTTC	CASSPRPGGGSYEQYF
-	TRBV7-2	TRBD1	TRBJ1-3	TGTGCCAGCAGCTTGGGGACAGTCGGAAACACCATATATTTT	CASSLGTVGNTIYF
once	TRBV7-9	-	TRBJ1-6	TGTGCCAGCAGCCCGCAGGGCAACTATAATTCACCCCTCCACTTT	CASSPQGNYNSPLHF
-	TRBV29-1	TRBD2	TRBJ2-1	TGCAGCGTTGATGCGGGGGGGGCCTACAATGAGCAGTTCTTC	CSVDAGGAYNEQFF
few	TRBV6-5	TRBD1	TRBJ2-7	TGTGCCAGCAGCCCCGGGACAGGGGACTACGAGCAGTACTTC	CASSPGTGDYEQYF
-	TRBV6-1	TRBD1	TRBJ2-5	TGTGCCAGCAGACCGACAGGGGGCTTCGAGACCCAGTACTTC	CASRPTGGFETQYF
-	TRBV6-1	-	TRBJ2-7	TGTGCCAGCAGTGAACCTTCACAGGGTTCCTCCTACGAGCAGTACTTC	CASSEPSQGSSYEQYF
-	TRBV7-2	-	TRBJ2-7	TGTGCCAGCAGCTTAGGAATCGACAGGACCGAGTACTTC	CASSLGIDRTEYF
-	TRBV7-6	-	TRBJ1-3	TGTGCCAGCAGCTCCCCTCACCCCCAGGGGTGGCGTAAAGGAAACACCATATATTTT	CASSSPHPQGWRKGNTIYF
-	TRBV7-2	-	TRBJ2-2	TGTGCCAGCAGCTTAGTCGGGAGTTTCGGGGAGCTGTTTTTT	CASSLVGSFGELFF
-	TRBV18	-	TRBJ1-2	TGTGCCAGCTCACGGACAGAGGAGGACACCTTC	CASSRTEEDTF
-	TRBV5-1	-	TRBJ2-7	TGCGCCAGCAGCGCGGACAGACAGCTCTACGAGCAGTACTTC	CASSADRQLYEQYF
-	TRBV7-2	-	TRBJ2-7	TGTGCCAGCAGCTTAACAGGGAAGGCCTACGAGCAGTACTTC	CASSLTGKAYEQYF
-	TRBV5-1	-	TRBJ2-3	TGCGCCAGCAGCTTGGGGCGGGATACAGATACGCAGTATTTT	CASSLGRDTDTQYF
-	TRBV7-9	TRBD1	TRBJ2-4	TGTGCCAGCAGCTCGGACAGGGCCGTAGCCAAAAACATTCAGTACTTC	CASSSDRAVAKNIQYF
-	TRBV7-9	-	TRBJ2-7	TGTGCCAGCAGCTTAGGTTCAGGGCTCTACGAGCAGTACTTC	CASSLGSGLYEQYF
-	TRBV7-3	TRBD1	TRBJ2-2	TGTGCCAGCAGCTTAACTGTAGACAGGGGGCGATCCGGGGAGCTGTTTTTT	CASSLTVDRGRSGELFF
-	TRBV12-5	-	TRBJ2-1	TGTGCTAGTGGCCCCGAAGGGGTCAATGAGCAGTTCTTC	CASGPEGVNEQFF
-	TRBV4-2	-	TRBJ2-5	TGTGCCAGCAGCCAACAGGGTGACCAAGAGACCCAGTACTTC	CASSQQGDQETQYF
once	TRBV5-5	TRBD1	TRBJ2-6	TGTGCCAGCAGACACCTCGGGACAGGAGCCCCTGGGGCCAACGGCCTGACTTTC	CASRHLGTGAPGANGLTF
-	TRBV10-3	TRBD2	TRBJ2-7	TGTGCCATCAGTGAATTTGCGGGAGGCTCCTACGAGCAGTACTTC	CAISEFAGGSYEQYF
-	TRBV7-7	-	TRBJ2-1	TGTGCTAGCAGCTCCAGACAGGACAATGAGCAGTTCTTC	CASSSRQDNEQFF
-	TRBV7-2	-	TRBJ2-7	TGTGCCAGCAGCTTAGTGGCAGGGAACTTCGACGAGCAGTACTTC	CASSLVAGNFDEQYF
-	TRBV9	TRBD2	TRBJ2-5	TGTGCCAGCAGCGTACTCTCTGGTAGCGGGGTGGGGGAGACCCAGTACTTC	CASSVLSGSGVGETQYF